This entry concerns a single T cell receptor beta chain. What antigen it recognizes has not been identified. Base qualities are not at hand, and no much larger clone is one base apart. The data stem from a study of blood T cell repertoires in COVID-19 (dated by TCRdb to 2018 to 2021). Study-level background: Samples from collaborators originated in the United States, Italy and Spain and spanned both the acute and convalescent phases of COVID-19. Sample metadata almost always included a de-identified subject ID, COVID-19 status, age in years and sex. Where available, HLA class I and class II types were taken from metadata supplied by the sample provider and were not determined by assay-based typing. The repertoires were made available in a free public database intended to serve as a resource for research on the immune response to SARS-CoV-2. The prospective study material was composed of cDNA or gDNA derived from T cells, B-cell-depleted T cells, or PBMCs. The samples were drawn from the first 160 participants of the ongoing ImmuneRACE study and from over 950 subjects provided by 6 global collaborators. Deeply sampled blood TCRbeta repertoires from subjects exposed to, actively infected with, or recovered from COVID-19 were included in the dataset. On the study overall, not on this receptor specifically: The quantity of clinical and demographic metadata differed by source and by participant and was supplied without curation.

The cysteine opens and the phenylalanine closes a CDR3 of 14 amino acids. Solely the CDR3 DNA is kept, with 42 bases framed from the first base. Trimming takes 5 bases from V and 9 bases from J, and the germline ends sit 17 bases apart. The CDR1 and CDR2 encoded by the germline V gene are MNHEY and SVGAGI. Each collaborating institution followed its own protocols to collect whole blood in K2EDTA tubes. For TCRbeta analysis, collaborators shipped samples as frozen whole blood, isolated PBMCs, or DNA extracted from either of those sample types. The immunoSEQ Assay, a bias-controlled multiplex PCR, was used to amplify TCRbeta CDR3 regions from genomic DNA. The paper's data handling went like this. The number of nucleated cells in each sample was estimated from the amplification of reference gene primers within the assay. To quantify the absolute abundance of each unique TCRbeta CDR3 rearrangement, sequence reads were collapsed and filtered. For each sample, productive Simpson clonality was calculated by taking the square root of Simpson's diversity index across productive rearrangements. TCRdb holds this immuneACCESS table with in-frame rearrangements only. Some clones are missing; in checked studies, unresolved V genes explain under half, and the rest has no known cause. V, J and clone size reflect that table, while D and trimming were determined from the DNA. Across this sample there are 450,000 to 500,000 clones, with 70% to 90% seen only once. 3% to 3.5% of the sample rests with the top ten.

Specimen: peripheral blood. The rearranged segments are TRBV6-5 and TRBJ1-5; a tentative D call is TRBD1 (5 bases match). The sequence derives from a human donor in a cohort sampled during active COVID-19. This receptor carries the CDR3 CASSPREGGRPQHF. DNA sequence: TGTGCCAGCAGTCCCAGGGAGGGAGGCAGGCCCCAGCATTTT.